This record looks at one T cell receptor (beta chain) sequence and its context. Only in-frame clones appear in the TCRdb table, and some are missing; sequencing was by immunoSEQ multiplex PCR. This table holds some 120,000 clones, approximately 95% found once. This entry comes from a study of control samples from healthy donors and cancer patients. The CDR3 loop spans 14 amino acids. The trim removed 4 bases at V and 3 bases at J, leaving 2 bases unmatched. CDR1 LGHNA and CDR2 YSLEER come from the germline V gene. This chain connects TRBV4-3 to TRBJ2-2; 7 nucleotides agree with TRBD1. This receptor was taken from a man aged 25-40 years in good health. Sequencing was done on a sample of blood. CDR3 loop: CASSRDSYTGELFF. The CDR3 DNA reads TGCGCCAGCAGCCGGGACAGCTACACCGGGGAGCTGTTTTTT.